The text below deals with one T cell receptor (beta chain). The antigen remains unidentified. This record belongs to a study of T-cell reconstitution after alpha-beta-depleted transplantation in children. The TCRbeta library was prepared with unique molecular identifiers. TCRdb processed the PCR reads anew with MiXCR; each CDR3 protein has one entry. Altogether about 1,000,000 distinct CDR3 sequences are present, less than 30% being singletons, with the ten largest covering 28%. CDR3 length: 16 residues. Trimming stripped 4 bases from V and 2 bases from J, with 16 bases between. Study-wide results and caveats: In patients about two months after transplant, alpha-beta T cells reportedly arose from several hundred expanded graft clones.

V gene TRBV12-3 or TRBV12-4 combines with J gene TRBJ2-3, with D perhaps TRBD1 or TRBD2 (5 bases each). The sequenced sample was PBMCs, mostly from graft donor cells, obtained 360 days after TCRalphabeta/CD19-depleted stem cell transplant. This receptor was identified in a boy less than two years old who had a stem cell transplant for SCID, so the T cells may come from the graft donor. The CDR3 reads CASSSGPETNTDTQYF. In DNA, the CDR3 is TGTGCCAGCAGTTCGGGACCAGAGACTAACACAGATACGCAGTATTTT.